This record covers a single T cell receptor beta chain. PCR primers comprised 60 Vbeta and 13 Jbeta primers. The data were produced by immunoSEQ multiplex PCR, yet TCRdb's version contains in-frame clones alone and is incomplete. The sample holds about 120,000 clones, 50% to 70% seen once. The data were taken from a study of cytomegalovirus exposure and HLA in healthy donors. Germline-derived CDR1 and CDR2 are MNHNS and SASEGT. Trimming took 4 bases from V and 0 from J; bases not matched to a gene: 1. The CDR3 is made up of 14 amino acids. Sequences were obtained from PBMCs. The chain joins TRBV6-1 to TRBJ2-3; 7 bases line up with TRBD2. This receptor was obtained from a woman in her thirties or forties in good health and CMV-seropositive. The CDR3 is CASSGSGSTDTQYF. Here the CDR3 DNA reads TGTGCCAGCAGTGGTAGCGGGAGCACAGATACGCAGTATTTT.